Given below is one T cell receptor (beta chain) in context. Antigen specificity is unknown. This specimen belongs to a study of OX40 agonist ivuxolimab in advanced cancers. Overall study context: Two cutaneous melanoma patients and one hepatocellular carcinoma patient, three in all, had partial responses. Study results and caveats: The average count of expanded clones was higher among CD8+ T cells than among CD4+.

Measured with immunoSEQ multiplex PCR; TCRdb has only the in-frame clones, and not every one. The sample includes approximately 47,000 clones, about 88% of them seen just once. The CDR3 length is 15 residues. Germline lookup yields CDR1 ENHRY and CDR2 SYGVKD. V lost 2 bases, J lost 4 bases, and 3 bases stayed unmatched. Sequencing was performed on CD4+ or CD8+ T cells sorted from blood, taken in a trial of the OX40 agonist ivuxolimab. This TCR was recovered from an adult with an advanced solid tumor such as melanoma, head and neck, liver or kidney cancer. The chain uses TRBV10-3 and TRBJ2-2, with TRBD1 identical over 8 bases. The CDR3 DNA reads as TGTGCCATCAGTGAGGTACAGGGGGGCACCGGGGAGCTGTTTTTT. Translation gives CAISEVQGGTGELFF.